The clone carrying this TCR beta chain was detected many times. This record comes from a study of tumor-infiltrating lymphocytes in primary liver carcinoma. CDR3 length equals 13 residues. The junction had 4 bases not matched to a gene; V was cut back by 6 bases and J by 0 bases. Germline CDR1 reads SQVTM; CDR2 reads ANQGSEA. Total RNA amounting to around 540 ng was the source from which TCR beta cDNA was made with a constant-region primer. Employing slightly modified ARM-PCR, three nested multiplex PCR rounds were run, and these gave rise to the TCR beta libraries. Primers for the first two PCR rounds were TRBV1-TRBV30 forward primers and a C-beta reverse primer (around 11 cycles per round). TCRdb independently ran MiXCR on the multiplex PCR reads; one entry per CDR3 protein. The sample has more than 100,000 distinct CDR3 sequences, about 59% seen once. Co-extraction of RNA and DNA was performed on roughly 20-33 mg of unsorted bulk tissue. Donors were untreated and chronically infected with HBV.

The chain joins TRBV29-1 to TRBJ1-1, with 7 bases fitting TRBD1. Sequenced: liver tumor tissue from sampling region 1. Described subset: tumor region T1, superior pole. The clonotype originates from a woman aged 60-75 years with primary liver carcinoma and hepatitis B virus infection. The CDR3 nucleotides are TGCAGCGTAGACAGGGCCATGAACACTGAAGCTTTCTTT. Translated, it gives CSVDRAMNTEAFF.